This T cell receptor beta chain was obtained from a study of beta chain features in type 1 diabetes. Study observations and caveats: VDJ junctions from type 1 diabetes patients carried fewer insertions and larger deletions. Although PCR might favor shorter templates, it would do so equally in patients and controls. Shorter TCRB CDR3s, moderately but significantly so, were found in Type 1 diabetes patients in all four CD4+ subsets. Over-representation of high TCR-expressing cells was a possible consequence of cDNA sequencing.

Only a few counts were recorded for this clone. The antigen is not known. Germline is not matched at one junction end, which may reflect a read error. Expressed TCRB transcripts were sequenced because the isolated RNA had all been reverse transcribed beforehand. Some clones are missing from TCRdb's copy, which holds only in-frame ones; the method was immunoSEQ multiplex PCR. The data hold roughly 400,000 clones, with around 10% observed a single time. The germline CDR1 and CDR2 sequences are SEHNR and FQNEAQ (reference sequence). CDR3 length: 18 amino acids. Each sorted fraction was over 95% pure. This chain connects TRBV7-9 to TRBJ1-5; possible D gene TRBD1, 5 bases. This TCR derives from a man under 40 with type 1 diabetes. Sample: central memory CD4+ T cells from blood. Here the CDR3 reads CASSLSSGGSRGGQPQHF. As DNA, the CDR3 is TGTGCTAGCAGCTTATCATCTGGGGGGTCTCGGGGAGGACAGCCCCAGCATTTT.